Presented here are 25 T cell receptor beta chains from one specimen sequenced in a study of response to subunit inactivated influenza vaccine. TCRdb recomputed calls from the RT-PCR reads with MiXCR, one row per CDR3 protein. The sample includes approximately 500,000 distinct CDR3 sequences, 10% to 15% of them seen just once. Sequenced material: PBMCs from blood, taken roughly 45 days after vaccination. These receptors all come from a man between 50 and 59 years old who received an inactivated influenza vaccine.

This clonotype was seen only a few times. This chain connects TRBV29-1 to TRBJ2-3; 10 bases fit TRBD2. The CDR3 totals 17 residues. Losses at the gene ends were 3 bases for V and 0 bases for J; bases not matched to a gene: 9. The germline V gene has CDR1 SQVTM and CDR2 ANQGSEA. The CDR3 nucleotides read TGCAGCGTTGATTTGGCTAGCGGGAGTGTAAGCACAGATACGCAGTATTTT. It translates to CSVDLASGSVSTDTQYF.

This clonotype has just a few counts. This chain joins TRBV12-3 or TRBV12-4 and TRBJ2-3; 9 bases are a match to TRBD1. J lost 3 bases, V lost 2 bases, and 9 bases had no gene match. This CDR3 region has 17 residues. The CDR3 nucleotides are TGTGCCAGCAGTTTATTTGGGGGGGGACAGGGAACAGATACGCAGTATTTT. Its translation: CASSLFGGGQGTDTQYF.

CDR3 residues: CASSPRVTGGTGANVLTF. CDR3 DNA sequence: TGTGCCAGCAGTCCTCGTGTGACAGGGGGTACTGGGGCCAACGTCCTGACTTTC. The V gene is TRBV12-3 or TRBV12-4, the J gene TRBJ2-6; 9 bases are shared with TRBD1. The CDR3 covers 18 residues. Trimming at V came to 5 bases and at J to 2 bases, leaving 10 bases not matched to a gene.

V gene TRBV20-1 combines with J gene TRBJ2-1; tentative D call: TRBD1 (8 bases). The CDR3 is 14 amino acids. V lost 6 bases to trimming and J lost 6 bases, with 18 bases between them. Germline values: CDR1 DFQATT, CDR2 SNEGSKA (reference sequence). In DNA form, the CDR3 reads TGCAGTGCCCCTGACAGGGGAGGGGGCAATGAGCAGTTCTTC. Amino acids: CSAPDRGGGNEQFF.

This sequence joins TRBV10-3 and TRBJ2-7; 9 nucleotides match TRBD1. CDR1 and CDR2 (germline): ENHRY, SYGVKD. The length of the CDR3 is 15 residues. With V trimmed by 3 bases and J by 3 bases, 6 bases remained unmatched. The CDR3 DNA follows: TGTGCCATCAGTGACCGGCGGGGACAGGGCTACGAGCAGTACTTC. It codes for CAISDRRGQGYEQYF.

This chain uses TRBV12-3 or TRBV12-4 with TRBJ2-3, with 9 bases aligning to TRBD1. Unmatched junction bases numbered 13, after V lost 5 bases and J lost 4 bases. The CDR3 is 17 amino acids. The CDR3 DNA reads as TGTGCCAGCAGTCCCGCCTGGGGACAGGGCTTCGCAGATACGCAGTATTTT. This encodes CASSPAWGQGFADTQYF.

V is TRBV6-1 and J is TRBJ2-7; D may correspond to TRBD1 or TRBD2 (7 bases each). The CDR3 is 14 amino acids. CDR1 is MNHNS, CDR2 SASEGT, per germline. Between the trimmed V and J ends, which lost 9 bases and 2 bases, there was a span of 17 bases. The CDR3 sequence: CARIRGGQPYEQYF. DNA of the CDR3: TGTGCCAGGATCAGGGGGGGACAACCCTACGAGCAGTACTTC.

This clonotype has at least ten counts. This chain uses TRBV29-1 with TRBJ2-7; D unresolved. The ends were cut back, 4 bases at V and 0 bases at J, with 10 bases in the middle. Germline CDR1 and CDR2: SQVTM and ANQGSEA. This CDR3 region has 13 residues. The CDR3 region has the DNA TGCAGCGTTGTGACGGATGGCTCCTACGAGCAGTACTTC. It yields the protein CSVVTDGSYEQYF.

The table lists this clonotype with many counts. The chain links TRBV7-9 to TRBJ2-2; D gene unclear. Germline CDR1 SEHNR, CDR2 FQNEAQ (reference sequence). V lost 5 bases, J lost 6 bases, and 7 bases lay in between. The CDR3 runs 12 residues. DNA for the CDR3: TGTGCCAGCAGCCATACCGCCGGGGAGCTGTTTTTT. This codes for CASSHTAGELFF. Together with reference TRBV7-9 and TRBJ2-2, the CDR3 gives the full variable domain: DTGVSQNPRHKITKRGQNVTFRCDPISEHNRLYWYRQTLGQGPEFLTYFQNEAQLEKSRLLSDRFSAERPKGSFSTLEIQRTEQGDSAMYLCASSHTAGELFFGEGSRLTVL.

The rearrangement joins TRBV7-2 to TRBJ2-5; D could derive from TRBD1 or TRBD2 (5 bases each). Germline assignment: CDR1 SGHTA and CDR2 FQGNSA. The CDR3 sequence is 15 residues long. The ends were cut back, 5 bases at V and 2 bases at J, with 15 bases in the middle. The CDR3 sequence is CASSQNLGRQETQYF. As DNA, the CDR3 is TGTGCCAGCAGCCAAAACCTGGGACGGCAAGAGACCCAGTACTTC.

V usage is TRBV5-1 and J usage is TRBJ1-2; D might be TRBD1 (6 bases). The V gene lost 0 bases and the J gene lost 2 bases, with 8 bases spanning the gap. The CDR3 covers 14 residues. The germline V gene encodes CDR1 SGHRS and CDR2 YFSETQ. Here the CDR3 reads CASSLDTGNYGYTF. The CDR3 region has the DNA TGCGCCAGCAGCTTGGACACAGGGAACTATGGCTACACCTTC.

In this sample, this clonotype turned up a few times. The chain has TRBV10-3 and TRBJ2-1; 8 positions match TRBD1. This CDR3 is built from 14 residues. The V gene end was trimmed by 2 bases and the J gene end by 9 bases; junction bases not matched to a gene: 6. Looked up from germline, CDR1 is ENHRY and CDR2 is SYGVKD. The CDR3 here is CAISEVRGRGEQFF. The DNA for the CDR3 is TGTGCCATCAGTGAGGTCAGGGGGCGAGGTGAGCAGTTCTTC.

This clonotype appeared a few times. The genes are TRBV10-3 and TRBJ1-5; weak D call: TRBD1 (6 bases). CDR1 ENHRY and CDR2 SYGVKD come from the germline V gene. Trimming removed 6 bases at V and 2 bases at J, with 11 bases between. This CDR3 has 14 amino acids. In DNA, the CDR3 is TGTGCCATCAGGGAGGGGGTGGGCAATCAGCCCCAGCATTTT. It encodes CAIREGVGNQPQHF.

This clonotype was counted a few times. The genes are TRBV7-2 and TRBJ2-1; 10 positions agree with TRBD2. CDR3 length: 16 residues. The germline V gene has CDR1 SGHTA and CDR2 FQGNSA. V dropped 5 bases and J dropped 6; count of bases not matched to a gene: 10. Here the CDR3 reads CASSKASGSVINEQFF. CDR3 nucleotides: TGTGCCAGCAGCAAAGCTAGCGGGAGTGTGATCAATGAGCAGTTCTTC. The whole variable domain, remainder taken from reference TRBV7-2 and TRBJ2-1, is GAGVSQSPSNKVTEKGKDVELRCDPISGHTALYWYRQSLGQGLEFLIYFQGNSAPDKSGLPSDRFSAERTGGSVSTLTIQRTQQEDSAVYLCASSKASGSVINEQFFGPGTRLTVL.

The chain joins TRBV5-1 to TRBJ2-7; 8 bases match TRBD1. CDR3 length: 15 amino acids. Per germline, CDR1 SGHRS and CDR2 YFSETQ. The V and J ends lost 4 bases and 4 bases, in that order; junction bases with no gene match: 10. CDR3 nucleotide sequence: TGCGCCAGCAGCGTGGGGGGTACAGGGGGATACGAGCAGTACTTC. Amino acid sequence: CASSVGGTGGYEQYF. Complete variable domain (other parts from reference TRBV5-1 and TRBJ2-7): KAGVTQTPRYLIKTRGQQVTLSCSPISGHRSVSWYQQTPGQGLQFLFEYFSETQRNKGNFPGRFSGRQFSNSRSEMNVSTLELGDSALYLCASSVGGTGGYEQYFGPGTRLTVT.

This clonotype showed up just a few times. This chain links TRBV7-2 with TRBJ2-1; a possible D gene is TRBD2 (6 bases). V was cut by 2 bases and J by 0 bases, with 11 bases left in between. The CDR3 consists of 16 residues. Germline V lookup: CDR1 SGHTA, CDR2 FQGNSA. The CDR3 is CASSLTSRVSYNEQFF. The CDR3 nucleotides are TGTGCCAGCAGCTTAACTAGCAGGGTCTCCTACAATGAGCAGTTCTTC.

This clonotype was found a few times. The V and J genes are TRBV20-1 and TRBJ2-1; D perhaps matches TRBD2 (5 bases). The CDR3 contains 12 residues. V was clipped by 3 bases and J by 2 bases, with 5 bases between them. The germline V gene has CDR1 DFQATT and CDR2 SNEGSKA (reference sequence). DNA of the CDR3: TGCAGTGCTAGGCGGGCCTACAATGAGCAGTTCTTC. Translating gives CSARRAYNEQFF.

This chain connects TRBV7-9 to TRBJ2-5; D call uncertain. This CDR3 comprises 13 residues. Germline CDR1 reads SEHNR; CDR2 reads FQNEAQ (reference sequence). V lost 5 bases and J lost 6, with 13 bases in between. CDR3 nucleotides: TGTGCCAGCAGCCCGGACCCCTCCCAGACCCAGTACTTC. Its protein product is CASSPDPSQTQYF.

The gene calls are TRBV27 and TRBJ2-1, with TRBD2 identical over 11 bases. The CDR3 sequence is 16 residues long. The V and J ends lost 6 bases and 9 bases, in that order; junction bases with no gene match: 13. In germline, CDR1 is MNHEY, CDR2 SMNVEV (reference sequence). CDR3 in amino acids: CASSLHTSGGPSEQFF. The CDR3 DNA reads TGTGCCAGCAGCCTTCATACTAGCGGGGGCCCAAGTGAGCAGTTCTTC.

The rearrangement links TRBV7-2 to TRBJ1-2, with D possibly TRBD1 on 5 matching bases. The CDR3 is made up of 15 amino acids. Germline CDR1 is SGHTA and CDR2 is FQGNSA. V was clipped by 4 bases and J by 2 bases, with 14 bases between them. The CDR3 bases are TGTGCCAGCAGCTCAGGAGGGGTGAGAAACTATGGCTACACCTTC. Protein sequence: CASSSGGVRNYGYTF. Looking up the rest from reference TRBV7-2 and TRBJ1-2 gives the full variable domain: GAGVSQSPSNKVTEKGKDVELRCDPISGHTALYWYRQSLGQGLEFLIYFQGNSAPDKSGLPSDRFSAERTGGSVSTLTIQRTQQEDSAVYLCASSSGGVRNYGYTFGSGTRLTVV.

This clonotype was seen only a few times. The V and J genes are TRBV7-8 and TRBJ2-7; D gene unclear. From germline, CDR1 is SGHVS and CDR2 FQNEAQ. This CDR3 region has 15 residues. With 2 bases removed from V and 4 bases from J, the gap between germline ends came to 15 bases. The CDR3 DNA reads TGTGCCAGCAGCTTAATTAGATTTGTTGGTTACGAGCAGTACTTC. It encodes CASSLIRFVGYEQYF.

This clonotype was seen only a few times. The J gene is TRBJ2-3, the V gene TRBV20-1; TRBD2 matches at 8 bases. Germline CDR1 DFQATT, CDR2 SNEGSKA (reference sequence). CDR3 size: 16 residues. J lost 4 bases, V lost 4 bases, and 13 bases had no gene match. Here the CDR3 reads CSANKIAGKGPDTQYF. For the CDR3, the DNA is TGCAGTGCTAACAAAATAGCGGGAAAGGGTCCAGATACGCAGTATTTT.

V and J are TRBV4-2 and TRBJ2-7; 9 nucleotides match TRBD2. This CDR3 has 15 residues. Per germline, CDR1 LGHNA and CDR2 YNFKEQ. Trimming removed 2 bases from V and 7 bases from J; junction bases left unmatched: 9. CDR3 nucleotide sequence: TGTGCCAGCAGCCAATCCTTAGCGGGAGTGAGGGAGCAGTACTTC. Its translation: CASSQSLAGVREQYF.

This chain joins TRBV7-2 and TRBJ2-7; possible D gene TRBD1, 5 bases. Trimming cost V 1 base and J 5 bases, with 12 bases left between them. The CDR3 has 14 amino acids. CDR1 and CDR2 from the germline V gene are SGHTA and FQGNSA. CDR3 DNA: TGTGCCAGCAGCTTAGATAACAGGCTGGACGAGCAGTACTTC. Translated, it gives CASSLDNRLDEQYF.

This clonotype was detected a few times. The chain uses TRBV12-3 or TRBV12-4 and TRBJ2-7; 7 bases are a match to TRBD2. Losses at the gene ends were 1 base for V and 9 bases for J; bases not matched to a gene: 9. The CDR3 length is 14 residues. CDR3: CASSLELGPSGQYF. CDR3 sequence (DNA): TGTGCCAGCAGTTTAGAGTTGGGACCTAGCGGGCAGTACTTC.